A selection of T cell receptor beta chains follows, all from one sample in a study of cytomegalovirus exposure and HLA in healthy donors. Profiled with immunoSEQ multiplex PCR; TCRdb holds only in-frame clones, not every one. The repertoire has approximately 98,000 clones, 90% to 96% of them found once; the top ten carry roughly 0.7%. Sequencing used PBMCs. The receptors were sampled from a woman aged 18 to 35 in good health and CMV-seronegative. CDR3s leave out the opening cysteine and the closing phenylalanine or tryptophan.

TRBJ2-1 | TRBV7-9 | ASTQSGLSYNEQF
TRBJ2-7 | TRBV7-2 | ASSRESAREYEQY
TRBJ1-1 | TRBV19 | ASSSPTGRVVGTEAF
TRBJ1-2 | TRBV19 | ASSMTTGGLGYT
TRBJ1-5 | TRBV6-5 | ASSYSNRGQPQH
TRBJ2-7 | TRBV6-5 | ASTTSGGTYEQY
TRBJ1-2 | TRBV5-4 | ASSSDRAYGYT
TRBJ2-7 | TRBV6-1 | ASSEALRQNSYEQY
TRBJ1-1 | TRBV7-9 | ASSSTGGVTEAF
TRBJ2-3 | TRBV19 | ASSIFLGDRGPDTQY
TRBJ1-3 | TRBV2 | ASSIQTGVAGNTIY
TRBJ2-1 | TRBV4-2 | ASSQDSSGGANEQF
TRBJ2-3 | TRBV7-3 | ASSSHHLAGPTDTQY
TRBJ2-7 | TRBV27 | ASSSGTSYEQY
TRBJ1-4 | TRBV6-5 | ASSYSTGYGEKLF
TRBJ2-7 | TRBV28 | ASSSPRQAGDS
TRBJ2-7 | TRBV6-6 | ASSYSAGGTYEQY
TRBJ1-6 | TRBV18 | ASSSRQGGSNSPLH
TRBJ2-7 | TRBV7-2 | ASSLTPGLAGGEQY
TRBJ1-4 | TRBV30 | AWSKAGGNEKLF
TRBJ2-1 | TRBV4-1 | ASRLEVEQF
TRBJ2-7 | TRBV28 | ASSRNRPYEQY
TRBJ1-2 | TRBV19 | APKRGQGNYGYT
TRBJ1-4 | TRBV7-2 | ASSLAGQEAEKLF
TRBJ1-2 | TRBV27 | ASSLSGQGYGYT
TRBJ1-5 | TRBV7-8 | ASSLKRSSNQPQH
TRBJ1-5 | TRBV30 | AWSVQGNQPQH
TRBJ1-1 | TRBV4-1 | ASSLAGGNTEAF
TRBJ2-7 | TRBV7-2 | ASSLGGTYDEQY
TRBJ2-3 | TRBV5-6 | ASSGTSVDTQY
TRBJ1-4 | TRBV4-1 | ASSQYRGVGEKLF
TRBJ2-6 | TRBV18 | ASSPAGGTGAIPSSGANVLT
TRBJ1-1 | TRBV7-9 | ASSFRDRGTTEAF
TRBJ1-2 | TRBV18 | ASSPGQTVLYGYT
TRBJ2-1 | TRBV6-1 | ASSEDSSSYNEQF
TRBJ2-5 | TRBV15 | ATSRDRGVETQY
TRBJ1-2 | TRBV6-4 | ASIRLQGHPYSNYGYT
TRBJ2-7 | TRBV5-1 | ASSTQGRTYEQY
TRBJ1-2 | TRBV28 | ASSFRGYGYT
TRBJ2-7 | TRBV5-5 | ASSPGVHEQY
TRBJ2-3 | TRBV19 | ASTPLRGGRTDTQY
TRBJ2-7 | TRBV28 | ASSFDNEGYEQY
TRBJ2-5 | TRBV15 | ATSGGIRETQY
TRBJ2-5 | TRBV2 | ASIAGSGGYQETQY
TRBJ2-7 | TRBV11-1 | ASSLPSGQGGLHEQY
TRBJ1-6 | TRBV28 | ASSLGTGTYNSPLH
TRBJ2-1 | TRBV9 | ASSVGTGVYNEQF
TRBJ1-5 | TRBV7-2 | ASSLQGASNQPQH
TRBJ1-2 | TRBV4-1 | ASSQDLGTPAGYT